These T cell receptor beta chains were read from a single sample in a study of technical replicates of blood from several donors. Assay: immunoSEQ multiplex PCR; the TCRdb copy retains only in-frame clones and omits some. The table has about 79,000 clones, approximately 92% seen once. Sequencing was done on a sample of T cells isolated from PBMCs. Receptors were obtained from a human donor in good health. Some clones in this sample may be carry-over from other donors' samples. The CDR3 runs from the conserved cysteine through the conserved F or W. A D gene is named only where the DNA matches it firmly. The size of a clone is reported for some rows only, either as once, few or many, or as a class for expanded clones.

j_call | d_call | clone_size | v_call | cdr3_nt | cdr3_aa
TRBJ2-1 | TRBD2 | . | TRBV7-3 | TGTGCCAGCAGCTTAAGCACGACTACTAGCGGGGCTTACAATGAGCAGTTCTTC | CASSLSTTTSGAYNEQFF
TRBJ1-5 | . | . | TRBV25-1 | TGTGCCAGCAGTATCCTGGGGACACCCCAGCATTTT | CASSILGTPQHF
TRBJ1-4 | TRBD1 | . | TRBV10-3 | TGTGCCATCAGTGCGGACAGGGGGCGCGAAAAACTGTTTTTT | CAISADRGREKLFF
TRBJ2-7 | TRBD1 | . | TRBV6-6 | TGTGCCAGCAGTGCAGGGACAGGGTGGGAGTACGAGCAGTACTTC | CASSAGTGWEYEQYF
TRBJ1-4 | . | . | TRBV28 | TGTGCCAGCAGTATCGATGAAAAACTGTTTTTT | CASSIDEKLFF
TRBJ1-5 | . | . | TRBV28 | TGTGCCAGCAGTTTACTTTCCCGGCCCCAGCATTTT | CASSLLSRPQHF
TRBJ1-1 | TRBD1 | few | TRBV7-9 | TGTGCCAGTGGGCTGGGACAGGGGTGGGGCACTGAAGCTTTCTTT | CASGLGQGWGTEAFF
TRBJ2-4 | TRBD1 | . | TRBV6-5 | TGTGCCAGCAGACGCGGACAGGGGGCCAAAAACATTCAGTACTTC | CASRRGQGAKNIQYF
TRBJ2-3 | . | . | TRBV10-3 | TGTGCCGGGAGGAACTCTAGCGCTGTGACAGATACGCAGTATTTT | CAGRNSSAVTDTQYF
TRBJ1-3 | . | . | TRBV13 | TGTGCCAGCAGCTTAGCACAGGGCAGTGGAAACACCATATATTTT | CASSLAQGSGNTIYF
TRBJ1-3 | . | . | TRBV4-1 | TGCGCCAGCCAAAGCCAGAGGAGCTCTGGAAACACCATATATTTT | CASQSQRSSGNTIYF
TRBJ1-5 | . | . | TRBV10-2 | TGCGCCAGCAACTCTCGCTCTGGCAATCAGCCCCAGCATTTT | CASNSRSGNQPQHF
TRBJ2-2 | . | . | TRBV19 | TGTGCCAGTAGCCTACGACGGGGGAACACCGGGGAGCTGTTTTTT | CASSLRRGNTGELFF
TRBJ2-7 | TRBD2 | . | TRBV30 | TGTGCCTGGAGTGAGGGCGGGAGCTACGAGCAGTACTTC | CAWSEGGSYEQYF
TRBJ2-5 | . | . | TRBV18 | TGTGCCAGCATAGGGGCGGAGACCCAGTACTTC | CASIGAETQYF
TRBJ1-1 | . | . | TRBV19 | TGTGCCAGTAGTTGGGGGGAGGGAAACACTGAAGCTTTCTTT | CASSWGEGNTEAFF
TRBJ2-3 | TRBD2 | . | TRBV5-6 | TGTGCCAGCAGCTTGGAGGCTAGCGGGGGAGATACGCAGTATTTT | CASSLEASGGDTQYF
TRBJ1-1 | . | few | TRBV5-4 | TGTGCCAGCAGCTTGGCCGTATTTACTGAAGCTTTCTTT | CASSLAVFTEAFF
TRBJ1-2 | TRBD1 | . | TRBV6-1 | TGTGCCACTACAGGGGTTTACACCTTC | CATTGVYTF
TRBJ1-5 | TRBD1 | once | TRBV30 | TGTGCCTTCTCATATATTGACAGGGTAAATCAGCCCCAGCATTTT | CAFSYIDRVNQPQHF
TRBJ2-1 | . | . | TRBV28 | TGTGCCAGCAGTTTAGGAGGGGATGAGCAGTTCTTC | CASSLGGDEQFF
TRBJ2-3 | TRBD2 | . | TRBV19 | TGTGCCAGTATAAGCGGGAGGACCACAGATACGCAGTATTTT | CASISGRTTDTQYF
TRBJ2-5 | . | . | TRBV28 | TGTGCCAGCAGTCCTCTGCAGGGGGGCACAGAGACCCAGTACTTC | CASSPLQGGTETQYF
TRBJ2-7 | . | . | TRBV2 | TGTGCCAGCAGTGACACGCCTAGCCGTCCGGGGGAGCAGTACTTC | CASSDTPSRPGEQYF
TRBJ1-2 | TRBD1 | . | TRBV18 | TGTGCCAGCTCACCAAACAGGGGGTCTTCCACCTTC | CASSPNRGSSTF
TRBJ1-1 | . | . | TRBV7-9 | TGTGCCAGCAGCCCCCCCATGAACACTGAAGCTTTCTTT | CASSPPMNTEAFF
TRBJ2-4 | . | . | TRBV20-1 | TGCAGTGCTGCGACAGCAAACATTCAGTACTTC | CSAATANIQYF
TRBJ2-3 | TRBD2 | once | TRBV27 | TGTGCCAGCAGTCTGAGTTGGAGCGGGGCCAGCACAGATACGCAGTATTTT | CASSLSWSGASTDTQYF
TRBJ2-1 | TRBD2 | . | TRBV27 | TGTGCCAGCATCTCCAGGACTAGCGTCTACAATGAGCAGTTCTTC | CASISRTSVYNEQFF
TRBJ2-5 | TRBD1 | . | TRBV19 | TGTGCCAGCTCCGGGACAGGCCAGGAGGAGACCCAGTACTTC | CASSGTGQEETQYF
TRBJ1-5 | . | . | TRBV14 | TGTGCCAGCAGCCAAGACAAACCCCAGCATTTT | CASSQDKPQHF
TRBJ2-7 | . | . | TRBV11-2 | TGTGCCAGCAGCTTAGGAACAGATCCTTACGAGCAGTACTTC | CASSLGTDPYEQYF
TRBJ2-2 | . | . | TRBV18 | TGTGCCAGCTCTCCACAGGGAGACACCGGGGAGCTGTTTTTT | CASSPQGDTGELFF
TRBJ1-3 | . | . | TRBV18 | TGTGCCAGCTCAGGCCAACGGGGAATCTCTGGAAACACCATATATTTT | CASSGQRGISGNTIYF
TRBJ2-7 | . | . | TRBV9 | TGTGCCAGCAGCGTAGTCGCAGGATACTCCTACGAGCAGTACTTC | CASSVVAGYSYEQYF
TRBJ2-1 | TRBD1 | . | TRBV11-2 | TGTGCCAGCAGCCAGACCGGGACAGGGTACAATGAGCAGTTCTTC | CASSQTGTGYNEQFF
TRBJ2-1 | . | . | TRBV21-1 | TGTGCCAGCGTTGGGACAGGGGGCTCCACTTACTCCTACAATGAGCAGTTCTTC | CASVGTGGSTYSYNEQFF
TRBJ2-1 | . | . | TRBV9 | TGTGCCAGCAGCGGTAGTGTAGAGATCTACAATGAGCAGTTCTTC | CASSGSVEIYNEQFF
TRBJ1-3 | . | . | TRBV9 | TGTGCCAGCAGCGTAGGGAGCTCTGGAAACACCATATATTTT | CASSVGSSGNTIYF
TRBJ2-7 | . | . | TRBV6-5 | TGTGCCAGCAGTTACTCCTACGGGACATCCTCCTACGAGCAGTACTTC | CASSYSYGTSSYEQYF
TRBJ2-1 | . | . | TRBV6-5 | TGTGCCAGCAGTTACTCGAGAGGGAATGAGCAGTTCTTC | CASSYSRGNEQFF
TRBJ2-5 | TRBD1 | . | TRBV7-2 | TGTGCCAGCAGCGGACCGGGACAGGGAGGGGAGACCCAGTACTTC | CASSGPGQGGETQYF
TRBJ2-7 | . | . | TRBV27 | TGTGCCAGCAGTTTATCCACGATGCGGGAGCAGTACTTC | CASSLSTMREQYF
TRBJ2-1 | . | . | TRBV6-1 | TGTGCCAGCAGTGAAGGCCAACTCAATGAGCAGTTCTTC | CASSEGQLNEQFF
TRBJ2-7 | TRBD2 | . | TRBV7-9 | TGTGCCAGCAGTCCAGTGGGAGGGCCCTACGAGCAGTACTTC | CASSPVGGPYEQYF
TRBJ1-4 | . | . | TRBV5-8 | TGTGCCAGCAGCGCCGGACAGTCTCCTAATGAAAAACTGTTTTTT | CASSAGQSPNEKLFF
TRBJ2-4 | . | . | TRBV4-1 | TGCGCCAGCAGCCAAGTTCAGTTAGCCAAAAACATTCAGTACTTC | CASSQVQLAKNIQYF
TRBJ2-1 | TRBD2 | . | TRBV30 | TGTGCCTGGAGTGCCCACAGTACGGGACTAGCGGTCAATGAGCAGTTCTTC | CAWSAHSTGLAVNEQFF
TRBJ1-1 | TRBD1 | . | TRBV18 | TGTGCCAGCTCACCACCCGGACAGGGCAGGGCGAACACTGAAGCTTTCTTT | CASSPPGQGRANTEAFF
TRBJ2-5 | . | . | TRBV5-4 | TGTGCCAGCAGCAGAGATACCAATTACCAAGAGACCCAGTACTTC | CASSRDTNYQETQYF
TRBJ2-5 | TRBD2 | . | TRBV7-7 | TGTGCCAGCAGTGGGACTAGCGGGAGGGATTGGGAGACCCAGTACTTC | CASSGTSGRDWETQYF
TRBJ2-2 | TRBD2 | . | TRBV7-8 | TGTGCCAGCAGAAAGCGGACTAGCGGGCAGCACGGGGAGCTGTTTTTT | CASRKRTSGQHGELFF
TRBJ2-3 | . | once | TRBV9 | TGTGCCACCGCCCCCAGCGGTCGAGATACGCAGTATTTT | CATAPSGRDTQYF
TRBJ1-2 | . | . | TRBV30 | TGTGCCTGGAGAAACAGCTATGGCTACACCTTC | CAWRNSYGYTF
TRBJ2-1 | . | . | TRBV30 | TGTGCCTGGAGTTTTTTTAGTTACAATGAGCAGTTCTTC | CAWSFFSYNEQFF
TRBJ2-3 | . | . | TRBV7-9 | TGTGCCAGCACCCAACTAGGCGCCGGAGATACGCAGTATTTT | CASTQLGAGDTQYF